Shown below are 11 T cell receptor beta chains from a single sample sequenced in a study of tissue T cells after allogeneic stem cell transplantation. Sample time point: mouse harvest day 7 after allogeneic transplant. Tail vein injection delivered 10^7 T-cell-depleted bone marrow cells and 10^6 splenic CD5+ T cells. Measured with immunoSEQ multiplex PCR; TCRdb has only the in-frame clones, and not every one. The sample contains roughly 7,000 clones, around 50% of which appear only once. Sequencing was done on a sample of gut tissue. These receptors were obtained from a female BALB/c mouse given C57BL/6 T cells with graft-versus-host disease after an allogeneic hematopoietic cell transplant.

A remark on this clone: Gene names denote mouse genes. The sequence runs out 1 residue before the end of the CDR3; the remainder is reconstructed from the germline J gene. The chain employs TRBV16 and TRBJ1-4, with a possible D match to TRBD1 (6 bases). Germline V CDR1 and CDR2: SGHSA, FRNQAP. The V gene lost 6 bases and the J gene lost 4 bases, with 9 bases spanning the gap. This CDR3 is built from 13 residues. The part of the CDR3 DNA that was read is TGTGCAAGCAGGGGGGACAACAACGAAAGATTATTT. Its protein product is CASRGDNNERLF. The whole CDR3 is CASRGDNNERLFF.

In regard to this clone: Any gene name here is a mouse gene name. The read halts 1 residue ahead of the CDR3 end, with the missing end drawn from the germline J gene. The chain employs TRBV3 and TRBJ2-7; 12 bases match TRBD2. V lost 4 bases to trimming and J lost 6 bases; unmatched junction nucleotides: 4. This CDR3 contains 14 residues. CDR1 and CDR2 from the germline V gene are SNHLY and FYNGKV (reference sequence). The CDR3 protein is CASSSGLGGIEQYF. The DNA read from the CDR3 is TGTGCCAGCAGCTCCGGACTGGGGGGGATTGAACAGTAC.

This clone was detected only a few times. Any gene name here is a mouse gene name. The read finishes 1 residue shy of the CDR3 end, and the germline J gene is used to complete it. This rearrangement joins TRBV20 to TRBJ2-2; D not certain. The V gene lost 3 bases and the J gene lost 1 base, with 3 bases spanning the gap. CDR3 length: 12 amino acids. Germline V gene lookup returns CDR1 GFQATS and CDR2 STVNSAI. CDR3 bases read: TGTGGTGCTAGATTAAACACCGGGCAGCTCTAC. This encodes CGARLNTGQLY. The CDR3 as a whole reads CGARLNTGQLYF.

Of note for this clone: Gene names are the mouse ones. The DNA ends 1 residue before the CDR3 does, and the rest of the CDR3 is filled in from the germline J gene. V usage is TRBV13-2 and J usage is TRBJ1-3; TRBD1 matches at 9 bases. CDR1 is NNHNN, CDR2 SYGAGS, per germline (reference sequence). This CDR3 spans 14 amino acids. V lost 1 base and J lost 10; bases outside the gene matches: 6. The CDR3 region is CASGDPGQGDTLYF. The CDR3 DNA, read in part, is TGTGCCAGCGGTGATCCGGGACAGGGTGACACGCTCTAT.

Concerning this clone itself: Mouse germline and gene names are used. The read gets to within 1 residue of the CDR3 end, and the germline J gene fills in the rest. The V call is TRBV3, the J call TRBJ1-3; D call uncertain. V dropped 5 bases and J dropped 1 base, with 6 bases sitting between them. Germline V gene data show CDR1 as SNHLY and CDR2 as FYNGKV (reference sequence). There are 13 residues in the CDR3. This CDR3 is CASSLGSGNTLYF. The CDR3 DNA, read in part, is TGTGCCAGCAGCCTGGGGTCTGGAAATACGCTCTAT. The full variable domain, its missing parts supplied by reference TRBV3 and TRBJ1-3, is GPKVLQIPSHQIIDMGQMVTLNCDPVSNHLYFYWYKQILGQQMEFLVNFYNGKVMEKSKLFKDQFSVERPDGSYFTLKIQPTALEDSAVYFCASSLGSGNTLYFGEGSRLIVV.

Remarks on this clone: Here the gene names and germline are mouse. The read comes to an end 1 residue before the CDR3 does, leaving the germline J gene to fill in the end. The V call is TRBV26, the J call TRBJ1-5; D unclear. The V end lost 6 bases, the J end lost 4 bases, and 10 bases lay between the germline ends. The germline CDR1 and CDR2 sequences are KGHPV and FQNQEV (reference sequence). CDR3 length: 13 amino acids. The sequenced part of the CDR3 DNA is TGTGCCAGCAGCCAACAGAGGAACCAGGCTCCGCTT. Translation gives CASSQQRNQAPL. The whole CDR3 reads CASSQQRNQAPLF.

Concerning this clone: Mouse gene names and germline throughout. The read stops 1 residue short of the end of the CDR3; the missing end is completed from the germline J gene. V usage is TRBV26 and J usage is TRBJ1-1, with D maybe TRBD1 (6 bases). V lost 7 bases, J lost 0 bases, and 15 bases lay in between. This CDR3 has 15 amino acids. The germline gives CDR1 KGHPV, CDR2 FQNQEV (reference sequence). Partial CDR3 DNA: TGTGCCAGCACCCCGCGACAGGTTGCAAACACAGAAGTCTTC. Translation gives CASTPRQVANTEVF. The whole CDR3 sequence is CASTPRQVANTEVFF.

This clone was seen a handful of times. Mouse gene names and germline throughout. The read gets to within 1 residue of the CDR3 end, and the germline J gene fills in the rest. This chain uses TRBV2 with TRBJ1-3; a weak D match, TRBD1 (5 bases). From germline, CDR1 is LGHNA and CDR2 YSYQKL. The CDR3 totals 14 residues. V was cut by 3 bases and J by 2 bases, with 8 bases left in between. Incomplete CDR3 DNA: TGTGCCAGCAGCCAGCCAGGGACTGGAAATACGCTCTAT. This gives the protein CASSQPGTGNTLY. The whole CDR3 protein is CASSQPGTGNTLYF.

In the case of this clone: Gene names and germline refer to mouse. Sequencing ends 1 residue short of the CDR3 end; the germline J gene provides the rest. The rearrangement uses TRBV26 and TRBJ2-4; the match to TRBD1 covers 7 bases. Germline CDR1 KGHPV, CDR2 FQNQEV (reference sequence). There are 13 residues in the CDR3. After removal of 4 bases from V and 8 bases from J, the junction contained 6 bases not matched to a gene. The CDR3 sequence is CASSPDREGTLYF. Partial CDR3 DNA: TGTGCCAGCAGTCCCGACAGGGAGGGCACCTTGTAC.

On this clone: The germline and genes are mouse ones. The CDR3 bases that were read are TGTGCCAGCTCTACAGCAAACTCCGACTACACC. Translated: CASSTANSDYT. The complete CDR3 protein is CASSTANSDYTF. The chain recombines TRBV12-1 with TRBJ1-2, with D hard to call. The read is 1 residue too short to cover the CDR3 end, so that end is filled in from the germline J gene. There are 12 residues in the CDR3. Per germline, CDR1 SGHSN and CDR2 HYEKVE. V was shortened by 3 bases and J by 0 bases, with 4 bases between the two germline ends.

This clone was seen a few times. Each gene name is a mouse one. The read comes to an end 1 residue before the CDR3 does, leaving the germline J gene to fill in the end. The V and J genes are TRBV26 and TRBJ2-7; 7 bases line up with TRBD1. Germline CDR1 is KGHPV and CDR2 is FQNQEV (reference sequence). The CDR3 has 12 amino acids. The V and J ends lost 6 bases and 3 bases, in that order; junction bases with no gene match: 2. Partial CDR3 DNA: TGTGCCAGCAGCCGGGACAGCTATGAACAGTAC. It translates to CASSRDSYEQY. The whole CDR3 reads CASSRDSYEQYF.